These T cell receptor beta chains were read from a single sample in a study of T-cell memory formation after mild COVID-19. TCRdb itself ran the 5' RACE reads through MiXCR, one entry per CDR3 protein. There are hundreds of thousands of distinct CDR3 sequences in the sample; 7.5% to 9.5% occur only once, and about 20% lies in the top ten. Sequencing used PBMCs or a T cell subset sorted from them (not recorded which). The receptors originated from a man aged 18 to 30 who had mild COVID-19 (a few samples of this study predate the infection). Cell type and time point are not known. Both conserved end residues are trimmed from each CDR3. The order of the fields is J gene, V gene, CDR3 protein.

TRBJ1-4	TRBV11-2	ASSLSMMARGEKLF
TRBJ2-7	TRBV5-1	ASSFPGGRGLSYEQY
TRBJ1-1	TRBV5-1	ASSLARGDLMNTEAF
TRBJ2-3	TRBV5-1	ASSLADTQDTQY
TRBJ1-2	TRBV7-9	ASSLVQTNYGYT
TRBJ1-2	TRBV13	ASSLVTPSYGYT
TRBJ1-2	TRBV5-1	ASSLPGGGYT
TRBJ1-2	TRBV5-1	ASSLERQTNGYT
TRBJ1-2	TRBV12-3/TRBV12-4	ASSHHGLGYT
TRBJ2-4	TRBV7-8	ASSLALTGGLRNIQY
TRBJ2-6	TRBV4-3	ASSQFAGSAGANVLT